The present entry profiles one T cell receptor (beta chain) with its context. The antigen remains undetermined. The data stem from a study of monozygotic twins with inflammatory bowel disease. TCRdb reprocessed the 5' RACE reads and stores each CDR3 protein as one record, lacking DNA. The sample includes more than 350,000 distinct CDR3 sequences. Study outcomes and limitations: IBD patients shared fewer clonotypes with other individuals than healthy twins, especially patients with disease activity signs.

The CDR3 runs 14 residues. The germline CDR1 and CDR2 sequences are SGHNT and YYREEE (reference sequence). Each donor gave about 2.5 ml of peripheral blood. The chain carries TRBV5-4 and TRBJ2-3; TCRdb designates TRBD1, a call that cannot be tested without DNA. The source is a human donor with ulcerative colitis or Crohn's disease, or a healthy co-twin of an affected twin (not recorded which). Sequences were obtained from blood. CDR3 sequence reads: CASSRGAETDTQYF.